This passage covers 10 T cell receptor beta chains from one sample sequenced in a study of blood T cell repertoires in COVID-19. The table came from immunoSEQ multiplex PCR; TCRdb's copy has only in-frame clones and leaves some out. Found here are some 46,000 clones, 70% to 90% of them singletons; the top ten hold around 33%. The sequencing input was peripheral blood. These receptor sequences come from a woman aged 80 or over with COVID-19, enrolled during active disease.

The chain uses TRBV7-9 and TRBJ2-7, with D perhaps matching TRBD1 (5 bases). The CDR3 is 12 amino acids. The germline CDR1 and CDR2 sequences are SEHNR and FQNEAQ (reference sequence). Trimming took 5 bases from V and 7 from J, leaving 12 bases between them. Here the CDR3 reads CASSPQGEEQYF. CDR3 DNA sequence: TGTGCCAGCAGCCCCCAGGGCGAGGAGCAGTACTTC.

The count of this clone is one. The chain couples TRBV18 to TRBJ2-7, with D perhaps TRBD1 (6 bases). V shed 0 bases and J shed 3 bases, with 6 bases lying between them. Looked up from germline, CDR1 is KGHSH and CDR2 is LQKENI. This CDR3 spans 13 amino acids. The CDR3 spells CASSPPRGYEQYF. The CDR3 bases are TGTGCCAGCTCACCACCCAGGGGCTACGAGCAGTACTTC.

The gene calls are TRBV6-2 or TRBV6-3 and TRBJ2-3; TRBD2 aligns across 11 bases. This CDR3 contains 17 residues. With 7 bases clipped from V and 0 bases from J, the junction kept 9 bases outside the gene matches. Germline loops: CDR1 MNHEY, CDR2 SVGEGT. In DNA, the CDR3 is TGTGCCAGCAACCCGACTAGCGGGGTTCCTAGCACAGATACGCAGTATTTT. Its protein is CASNPTSGVPSTDTQYF.

V gene TRBV7-9 combines with J gene TRBJ1-4; 10 bases map to TRBD1. In germline, CDR1 is SEHNR, CDR2 FQNEAQ (reference sequence). With 5 bases clipped from V and 8 bases from J, the junction kept 5 bases outside the gene matches. The CDR3 has 14 amino acids. The chain's CDR3 is CASSQGQGEEKLFF. The CDR3 nucleotides are TGTGCCAGCAGCCAAGGACAGGGGGAGGAAAAACTGTTTTTT.

V usage is TRBV6-5 and J usage is TRBJ2-7; a weak D match, TRBD1 (6 bases). The V gene's germline CDR1 is MNHEY and CDR2 SVGAGI. This CDR3 has 13 amino acids. V was trimmed by 6 bases and J by 6 bases, leaving 15 bases between them. CDR3 in DNA: TGTGCCAGCAGGTCAACAGGGAGCGGCGAGCAGTACTTC. Translating gives CASRSTGSGEQYF.

Here the CDR3 DNA reads TGCGCCAGCAGCACGGGACAGGGACTTACCTACGAGCAGTACTTC. Translating gives CASSTGQGLTYEQYF. The chain carries TRBV5-1 and TRBJ2-7, with 9 bases lining up with TRBD1. There are 15 residues in the CDR3. V was pared by 4 bases and J by 2 bases, with 7 bases of the junction left unmatched. Germline V gene lookup returns CDR1 SGHRS and CDR2 YFSETQ.

The CDR3 nucleotides read TGTGCCAGCAGACCGGGAACCGGTTTGATGGAGACCCAGTACTTC. Protein: CASRPGTGLMETQYF. This chain joins TRBV5-4 and TRBJ2-5, with D maybe TRBD2 (5 bases). Trimming took 5 bases from V and 5 from J, leaving 19 bases between them. CDR1 is SGHNT and CDR2 is YYREEE in the germline V gene (reference sequence). The CDR3 covers 15 residues.

This chain connects TRBV29-1 to TRBJ1-4; the D is unclear. The V end was cut by 8 bases, the J end by 4 bases, with 14 bases between. The CDR3 loop spans 13 amino acids. Per the germline V gene, CDR1 is SQVTM and CDR2 is ANQGSEA. CDR3 residues: CSIQTYFNEKLFF. The CDR3 nucleotides are TGCAGCATCCAGACTTACTTTAATGAAAAACTGTTTTTT.

V usage is TRBV7-9 and J usage is TRBJ1-3; D is undetermined. The length of the CDR3 is 14 residues. V lost 8 bases and J lost 0, with 11 bases in between. Germline lookup yields CDR1 SEHNR and CDR2 FQNEAQ (reference sequence). CDR3 in DNA: TGTGCCAGCCATCCGATGAGCTCTGGAAACACCATATATTTT. Residues: CASHPMSSGNTIYF.

This chain links TRBV6-1 with TRBJ1-2; 12 bases fit TRBD1. Trimming took 2 bases from V and 7 from J; bases not matched to a gene: 8. This CDR3 region has 16 residues. From germline, CDR1 is MNHNS and CDR2 SASEGT. The CDR3 DNA reads as TGTGCCAGCAGTGAAATCCCGGGACAGGGGGCCGGTGGCTACACCTTC. Translating gives CASSEIPGQGAGGYTF.